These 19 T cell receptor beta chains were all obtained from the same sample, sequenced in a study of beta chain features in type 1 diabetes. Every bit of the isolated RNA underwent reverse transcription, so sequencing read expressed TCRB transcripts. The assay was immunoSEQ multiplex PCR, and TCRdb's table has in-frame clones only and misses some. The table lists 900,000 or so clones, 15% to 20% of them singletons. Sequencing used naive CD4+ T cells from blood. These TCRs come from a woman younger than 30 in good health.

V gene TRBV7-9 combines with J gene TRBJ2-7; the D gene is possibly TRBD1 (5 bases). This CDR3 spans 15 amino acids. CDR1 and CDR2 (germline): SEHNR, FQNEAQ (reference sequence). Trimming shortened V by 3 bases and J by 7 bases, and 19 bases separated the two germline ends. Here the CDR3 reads CASSFTPTQDLEQYF. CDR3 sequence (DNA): TGTGCCAGCAGCTTTACTCCGACACAGGACCTGGAGCAGTACTTC.

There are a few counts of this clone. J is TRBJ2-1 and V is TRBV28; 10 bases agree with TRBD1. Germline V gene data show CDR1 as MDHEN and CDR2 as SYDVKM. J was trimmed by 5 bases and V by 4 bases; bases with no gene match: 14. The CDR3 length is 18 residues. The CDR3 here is CASSSSAGDRGRNNEQFF. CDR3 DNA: TGTGCCAGCAGTTCATCCGCCGGGGACAGGGGTAGAAACAATGAGCAGTTCTTC.

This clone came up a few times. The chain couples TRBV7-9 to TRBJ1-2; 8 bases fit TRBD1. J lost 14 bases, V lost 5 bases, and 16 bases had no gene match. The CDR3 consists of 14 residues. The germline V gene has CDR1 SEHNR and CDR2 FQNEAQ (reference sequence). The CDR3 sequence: CASSPPSGGYPGTF. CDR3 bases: TGTGCCAGCAGCCCCCCTTCAGGGGGCTACCCCGGAACCTTC.

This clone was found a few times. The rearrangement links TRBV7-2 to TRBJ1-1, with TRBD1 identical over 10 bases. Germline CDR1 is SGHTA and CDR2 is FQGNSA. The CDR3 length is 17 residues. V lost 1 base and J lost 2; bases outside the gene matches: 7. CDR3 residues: CASSLGQDRGLNTEAFF. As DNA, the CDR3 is TGTGCCAGCAGCTTAGGGCAAGACAGGGGGCTAAACACTGAAGCTTTCTTT.

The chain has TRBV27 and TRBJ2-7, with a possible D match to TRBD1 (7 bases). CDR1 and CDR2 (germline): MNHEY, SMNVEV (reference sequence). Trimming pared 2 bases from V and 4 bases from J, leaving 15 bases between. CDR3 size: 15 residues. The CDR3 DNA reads TGTGCCAGCAGTTTAGGAGGGGGCGAGAATTACGAGCAGTACTTC. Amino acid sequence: CASSLGGGENYEQYF.

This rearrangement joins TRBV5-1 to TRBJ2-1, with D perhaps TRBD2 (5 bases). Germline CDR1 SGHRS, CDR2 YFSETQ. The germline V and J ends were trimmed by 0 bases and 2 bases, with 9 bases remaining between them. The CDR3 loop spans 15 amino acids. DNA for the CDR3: TGCGCCAGCAGCTTGGCCGAGAGGGCCTACAATGAGCAGTTCTTC. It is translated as CASSLAERAYNEQFF. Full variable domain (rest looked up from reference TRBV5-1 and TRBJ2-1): KAGVTQTPRYLIKTRGQQVTLSCSPISGHRSVSWYQQTPGQGLQFLFEYFSETQRNKGNFPGRFSGRQFSNSRSEMNVSTLELGDSALYLCASSLAERAYNEQFFGPGTRLTVL.

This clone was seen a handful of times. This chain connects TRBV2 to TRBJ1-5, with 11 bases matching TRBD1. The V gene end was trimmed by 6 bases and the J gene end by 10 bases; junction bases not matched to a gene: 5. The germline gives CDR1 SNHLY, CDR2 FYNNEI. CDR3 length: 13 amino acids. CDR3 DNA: TGTGCCAGCAGAGGACAGGGGGCAGGTCCCCAGCATTTT. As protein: CASRGQGAGPQHF.

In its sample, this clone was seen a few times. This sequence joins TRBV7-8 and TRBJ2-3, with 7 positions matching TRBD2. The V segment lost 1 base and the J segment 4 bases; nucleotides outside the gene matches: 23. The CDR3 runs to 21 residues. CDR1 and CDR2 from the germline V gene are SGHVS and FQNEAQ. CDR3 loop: CASSLEVSVLGAGRSADTQYF. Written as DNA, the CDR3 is TGTGCCAGCAGCTTAGAGGTGTCGGTCTTAGGGGCCGGGAGGTCGGCAGATACGCAGTATTTT.

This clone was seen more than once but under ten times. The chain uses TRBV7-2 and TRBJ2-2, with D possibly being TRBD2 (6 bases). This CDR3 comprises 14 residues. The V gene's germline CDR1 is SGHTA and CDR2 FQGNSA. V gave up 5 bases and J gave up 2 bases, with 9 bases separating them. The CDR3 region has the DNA TGTGCCAGCAGCACTGGACTAAACACCGGGGAGCTGTTTTTT. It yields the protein CASSTGLNTGELFF.

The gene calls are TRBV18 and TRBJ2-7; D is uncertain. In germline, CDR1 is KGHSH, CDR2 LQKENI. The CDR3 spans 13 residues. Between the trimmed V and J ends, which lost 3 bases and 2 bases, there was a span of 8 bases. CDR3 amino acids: CASSPLTPYEQYF. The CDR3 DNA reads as TGTGCCAGCTCACCGCTGACACCCTACGAGCAGTACTTC.

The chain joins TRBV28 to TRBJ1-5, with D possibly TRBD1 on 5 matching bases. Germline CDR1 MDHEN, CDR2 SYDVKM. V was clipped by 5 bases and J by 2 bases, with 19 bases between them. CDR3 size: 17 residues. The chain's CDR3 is CASSPPRVFVGNQPQHF. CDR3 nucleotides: TGTGCCAGCAGTCCGCCCAGGGTTTTTGTTGGCAATCAGCCCCAGCATTTT.

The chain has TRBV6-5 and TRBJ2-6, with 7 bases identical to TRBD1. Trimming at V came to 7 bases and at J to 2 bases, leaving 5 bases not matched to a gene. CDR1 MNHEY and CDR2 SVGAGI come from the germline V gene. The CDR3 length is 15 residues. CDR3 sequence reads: CASTRGTAGANVLTF. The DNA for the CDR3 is TGTGCCAGCACACGAGGGACAGCTGGGGCCAACGTCCTGACTTTC.

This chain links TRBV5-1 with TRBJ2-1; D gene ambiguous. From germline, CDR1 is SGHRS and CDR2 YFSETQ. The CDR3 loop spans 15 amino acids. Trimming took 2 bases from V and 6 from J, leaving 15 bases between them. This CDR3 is CASSLQQPSRNEQFF. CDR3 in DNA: TGCGCCAGCAGCTTACAGCAGCCAAGCCGCAATGAGCAGTTCTTC.

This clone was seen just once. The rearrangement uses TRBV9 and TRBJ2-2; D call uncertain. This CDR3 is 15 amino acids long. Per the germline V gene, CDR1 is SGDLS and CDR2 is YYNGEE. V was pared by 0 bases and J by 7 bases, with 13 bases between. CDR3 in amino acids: CASSVEVYSSGELFF. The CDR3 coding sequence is TGTGCCAGCAGCGTAGAGGTCTACAGTAGCGGGGAGCTGTTTTTT. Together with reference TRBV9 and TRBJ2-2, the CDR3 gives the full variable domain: DSGVTQTPKHLITATGQRVTLRCSPRSGDLSVYWYQQSLDQGLQFLIQYYNGEERAKGNILERFSAQQFPDLHSELNLSSLELGDSALYFCASSVEVYSSGELFFGEGSRLTVL.

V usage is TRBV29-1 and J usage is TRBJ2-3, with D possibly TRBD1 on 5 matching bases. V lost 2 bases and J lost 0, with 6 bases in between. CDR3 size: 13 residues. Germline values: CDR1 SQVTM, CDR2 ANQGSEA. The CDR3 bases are TGCAGCGTTGAACAGGGAAGCACAGATACGCAGTATTTT. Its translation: CSVEQGSTDTQYF.

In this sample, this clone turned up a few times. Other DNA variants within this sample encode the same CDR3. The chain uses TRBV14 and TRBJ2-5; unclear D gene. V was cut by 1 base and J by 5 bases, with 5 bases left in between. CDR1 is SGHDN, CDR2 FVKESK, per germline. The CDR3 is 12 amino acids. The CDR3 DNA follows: TGTGCCAGCAGCCAAGTCCCTGAGACCCAGTACTTC. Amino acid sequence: CASSQVPETQYF.

Written as DNA, the CDR3 is TGTGCCAGTAGGGAGACAGGAGTAGATACGCAGTATTTT. Its translation is CASRETGVDTQYF. The rearrangement links TRBV19 to TRBJ2-3; TRBD1 is a possible D gene (6 bases). The CDR3 runs to 13 residues. Trimming cost V 6 bases and J 5 bases, with 12 bases left between them. Germline V gene sequence: CDR1 LNHDA, CDR2 SQIVND (reference sequence).

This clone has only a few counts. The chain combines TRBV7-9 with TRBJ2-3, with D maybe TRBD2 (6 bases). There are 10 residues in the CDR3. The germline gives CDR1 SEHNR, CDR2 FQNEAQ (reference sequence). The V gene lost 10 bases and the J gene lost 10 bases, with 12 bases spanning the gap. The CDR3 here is CAIGGEAQYF. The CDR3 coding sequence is TGTGCCATAGGAGGGGAGGCGCAGTATTTT.

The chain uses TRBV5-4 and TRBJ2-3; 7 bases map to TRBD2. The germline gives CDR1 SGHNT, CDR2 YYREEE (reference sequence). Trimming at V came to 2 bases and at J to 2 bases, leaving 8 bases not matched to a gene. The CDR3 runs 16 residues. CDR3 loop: CASSFELAEYTDTQYF. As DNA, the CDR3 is TGTGCCAGCAGCTTCGAGCTAGCGGAGTACACAGATACGCAGTATTTT.